A single T cell receptor beta chain is shown here with its context. What it recognizes is unknown. The data are from a study of T cell responses to AZD1222 COVID-19 vaccine. The study, taken as a whole, reports: Per reports, nearly half of all spike-specific TCRs target regions that are unmutated in variants.

Data came from immunoSEQ multiplex PCR; TCRdb stores just in-frame clones and leaves some out. The repertoire includes approximately 130,000 clones, more than 80% of them detected once, and roughly 5% sits in the top ten. The sequences come from peripheral blood, collected on day 0 of AZD1222 vaccination. The origin of this receptor is an adult in good health.

CDR3 sequence reads: CATSDPTTGDLEQFF. As DNA, the CDR3 is TGTGCCACCAGTGACCCTACGACAGGGGACCTTGAGCAGTTCTTC. The rearrangement uses TRBV24-1 and TRBJ2-1, with TRBD1 identical over 8 bases. V gave up 4 bases and J gave up 9 bases; unmatched junction bases: 10. Germline V gene sequence: CDR1 KGHDR, CDR2 SFDVKD. The CDR3 contains 15 residues.